This T cell receptor (beta chain) emerged from a study of a mutant IDH1 vaccine in newly diagnosed glioma. Study at large: Previous treatment comprised radiotherapy, temozolomide, or both, mostly both.

CDR1 and CDR2 from the germline V gene are SGHTA and FQGNSA. Trimming at V came to 1 base and at J to 1 base, leaving 3 bases not matched to a gene. The CDR3 covers 17 residues. Sequencing used immunoSEQ multiplex PCR; TCRdb keeps in-frame clones, though not all of them. Among around 56,000 clones listed, around 90% were seen once. Time point noted: baseline, week 1 (first vaccination visit). Treatment: pre-vaccination baseline after standard-of-care therapy. The chain uses TRBV7-2 and TRBJ2-2; 10 bases match TRBD2. The clonotype originates from a man between 45 and 60 years old with glioma. The source material was PBMCs, sampled from a glioma patient treated with radiotherapy, temozolomide or both. The DNA of the CDR3 is TGTGCCAGCAGCTTAGGCGTAGCGGGGGGGAACACCGGGGAGCTGTTTTTT. It specifies CASSLGVAGGNTGELFF.